Listed below are T cell receptor beta chains from one sample, sequenced in a study of blood T cells in healthy people across ages. TCRdb fed the 5' RACE reads into MiXCR, producing one record per CDR3 protein. The sample has around 700,000 distinct CDR3 sequences, around 25% seen once. This same sample was also part of a study on T cells of mothers and their children.

Sequencing was carried out using blood. The receptor source for this set is a boy aged 5-17 years in good health. Both conserved end residues are part of each CDR3. A D gene is named only where the DNA matches it firmly. Clone size, where shown, is once, few, many, or a class for clones that have expanded.

CDR3 | DNA | D | J | size | V
CASSRGVNTEAFF | TGTGCCAGCTCTAGGGGCGTGAACACTGAAGCTTTCTTT | . | TRBJ1-1 | . | TRBV7-9
CASSQNLRETQYF | TGTGCCAGCAGCCAGAATTTACGGGAGACCCAGTACTTC | . | TRBJ2-5 | . | TRBV3-1
CAISETAVRPNTEAFF | TGTGCCATCAGTGAGACGGCTGTAAGGCCGAACACTGAAGCTTTCTTT | . | TRBJ1-1 | . | TRBV10-3
CASSYSGTGTTYEQYF | TGTGCCAGCAGTTACTCGGGGACAGGGACTACCTACGAGCAGTACTTC | TRBD1 | TRBJ2-7 | few | TRBV6-5
CASSPNRSGATDTQYF | TGTGCCAGCAGTCCCAATAGGTCGGGGGCCACAGATACGCAGTATTTT | . | TRBJ2-3 | . | TRBV12-3/TRBV12-4
CASSLLFTSTGELFF | TGTGCCAGCAGCCTACTTTTCACTAGCACCGGGGAGCTGTTTTTT | . | TRBJ2-2 | few | TRBV7-9
CASSFSDGAGTEAFF | TGTGCCAGCAGCTTTTCCGACGGAGCAGGGACTGAAGCTTTCTTT | . | TRBJ1-1 | few | TRBV7-8
CASSHRRRETQYF | TGTGCCAGCAGCCATCGGAGGCGGGAGACCCAGTACTTC | . | TRBJ2-5 | few | TRBV3-1
CASSKGQGLETQYF | TGTGCCAGCAGCAAGGGACAGGGGTTGGAGACCCAGTACTTC | TRBD1 | TRBJ2-5 | . | TRBV5-6
CASSRRGSPLHF | TGTGCCAGCAGCCGCAGGGGTTCACCCCTCCACTTT | . | TRBJ1-6 | . | TRBV28
CASSLYLVSSYNSPLHF | TGTGCCAGCAGCTTGTACTTGGTTAGCTCCTATAATTCACCCCTCCACTTT | . | TRBJ1-6 | . | TRBV5-5
CASSREGAIGSPLHF | TGTGCCAGCAGCCGGGAGGGGGCTATCGGCTCACCCCTCCACTTT | TRBD1 | TRBJ1-6 | . | TRBV7-2
CASSFLSAESSYEQYF | TGTGCCAGCAGTTTTCTATCGGCGGAGAGCTCCTACGAGCAGTACTTC | . | TRBJ2-7 | few | TRBV27
CASGEQGRGYNEQFF | TGTGCCAGCGGCGAACAGGGAAGGGGGTACAATGAGCAGTTCTTC | . | TRBJ2-1 | . | TRBV27
CASSPARDYINEQFF | TGTGCCAGCAGCCCCGCCCGGGACTACATCAATGAGCAGTTCTTC | TRBD2 | TRBJ2-1 | . | TRBV7-9
CSARDTESSYNEQFF | TGCAGTGCTAGAGATACTGAGAGCTCCTACAATGAGCAGTTCTTC | . | TRBJ2-1 | few | TRBV20-1
CASSARSSQETQYF | TGTGCCAGCAGCGCGCGCTCCTCCCAAGAGACCCAGTACTTC | . | TRBJ2-5 | few | TRBV14
CATSDPKGDQETQYF | TGTGCCACCAGTGATCCAAAGGGGGACCAAGAGACCCAGTACTTC | . | TRBJ2-5 | . | TRBV24-1
CSATHTDTQYF | TGCAGTGCTACGCACACAGATACGCAGTATTTT | . | TRBJ2-3 | . | TRBV20-1
CSALGAASEAFF | TGCAGCGCTCTTGGGGCCGCCTCTGAAGCTTTCTTT | . | TRBJ1-1 | few | TRBV29-1
CSVAHRLVSRLAGGTYEQYF | TGCAGCGTGGCCCACCGCCTGGTCAGTAGGTTAGCGGGGGGGACCTACGAGCAGTACTTC | TRBD2 | TRBJ2-7 | . | TRBV29-1
CAISERAGGPTQYF | TGTGCCATCAGTGAAAGAGCGGGAGGGCCGACCCAGTACTTC | TRBD2 | TRBJ2-5 | . | TRBV10-3
CASSLDLAGESETQYF | TGTGCCAGCAGCTTAGATTTAGCGGGAGAGTCTGAGACCCAGTACTTC | TRBD2 | TRBJ2-5 | . | TRBV11-2
CASSRGLAQETQYF | TGTGCCAGCTCACGGGGACTAGCACAAGAGACCCAGTACTTC | TRBD2 | TRBJ2-5 | many | TRBV7-9
CASVAGGTFANEQFF | TGTGCCAGCGTAGCGGGAGGAACGTTTGCCAATGAGCAGTTCTTC | TRBD2 | TRBJ2-1 | . | TRBV28
CASSSGLLVGDTQYF | TGCGCCAGCAGCTCTGGGCTTTTGGTGGGAGATACGCAGTATTTT | . | TRBJ2-3 | . | TRBV5-1
CASGGAGTPEEKLFF | TGTGCCAGCGGGGGGGCCGGGACCCCCGAGGAAAAACTGTTTTTT | . | TRBJ1-4 | . | TRBV25-1
CASSLSGGLTDTQYF | TGTGCCAGCAGTCTAAGCGGGGGACTCACAGATACGCAGTATTTT | TRBD2 | TRBJ2-3 | . | TRBV7-3
CASSQVLAYKQFF | TGCGCCAGCAGCCAAGTTCTGGCATACAAGCAGTTCTTC | . | TRBJ2-1 | . | TRBV4-1
CSVVDGNNEQFF | TGCAGCGTTGTAGACGGAAACAATGAGCAGTTCTTC | . | TRBJ2-1 | . | TRBV29-1
CSARDLWGGSSYEQYF | TGCAGTGCTAGAGATCTATGGGGCGGGAGCTCCTACGAGCAGTACTTC | TRBD2 | TRBJ2-7 | . | TRBV20-1
CASLRDTQETQYF | TGTGCTAGTCTTCGGGACACTCAAGAGACCCAGTACTTC | . | TRBJ2-5 | . | TRBV12-5
CSARDPGTSGRAYEQYF | TGCAGTGCTAGAGATCCGGGGACTAGCGGGAGAGCCTACGAGCAGTACTTC | TRBD2 | TRBJ2-7 | . | TRBV20-1
CASSLVSSYNSPLHF | TGTGCCAGCAGTTTGGTCAGCTCCTATAATTCACCCCTCCACTTT | . | TRBJ1-6 | . | TRBV27
CSATGLAVETQYF | TGCAGTGCCACGGGACTAGCGGTGGAGACCCAGTACTTC | TRBD2 | TRBJ2-5 | few | TRBV20-1
CSATQYTGGGEQYF | TGCAGTGCTACGCAATATACAGGGGGTGGCGAGCAGTACTTC | TRBD1 | TRBJ2-7 | . | TRBV20-1
CSASRKTEAFF | TGCAGTGCTAGTAGAAAGACTGAAGCTTTCTTT | . | TRBJ1-1 | . | TRBV20-1
CASSSGLQETQYF | TGTGCCAGCAGCTCGGGATTACAAGAGACCCAGTACTTC | . | TRBJ2-5 | many | TRBV5-1
CASSHLEETQYF | TGTGCCAGCAGCCACCTAGAAGAGACCCAGTACTTC | . | TRBJ2-5 | . | TRBV3-1
CASSPGQGRETQYF | TGCGCCAGCAGCCCCGGACAGGGAAGAGAGACCCAGTACTTC | TRBD1 | TRBJ2-5 | many | TRBV5-1
CSVEDQVRGQGYTF | TGCAGCGTTGAAGATCAAGTCAGGGGGCAAGGCTACACCTTC | TRBD1 | TRBJ1-2 | . | TRBV29-1
CASSVATLTDTQYF | TGTGCCAGCAGCGTAGCAACCCTCACAGATACGCAGTATTTT | . | TRBJ2-3 | . | TRBV9
CASSYPSASSYNEQFF | TGTGCCAGCAGTTACCCTAGCGCGAGCTCCTACAATGAGCAGTTCTTC | . | TRBJ2-1 | . | TRBV6-2/TRBV6-3
CASSYSKGFYEQYF | TGTGCCAGCAGTTACTCGAAGGGCTTCTACGAGCAGTACTTC | . | TRBJ2-7 | . | TRBV6-5
CASRTEGGNEQFF | TGTGCCAGCAGGACGGAGGGAGGCAATGAGCAGTTCTTC | . | TRBJ2-1 | once | TRBV2
CASSIGTGYYEQYF | TGTGCCAGTAGTATCGGGACTGGCTACTACGAGCAGTACTTC | . | TRBJ2-7 | . | TRBV19
CASSELKYPETQYF | TGTGCCAGCAGTGAATTGAAGTATCCGGAGACCCAGTACTTC | . | TRBJ2-5 | . | TRBV6-1
CASSQVGSGYEQYF | TGTGCCAGCAGCCAAGTTGGTTCGGGTTACGAGCAGTACTTC | . | TRBJ2-7 | . | TRBV14
CASRTTGTANTEAFF | TGTGCCAGCAGGACTACCGGGACGGCGAACACTGAAGCTTTCTTT | . | TRBJ1-1 | . | TRBV28
CASSFQGADTGELFF | TGTGCCAGCAGCTTTCAAGGGGCTGACACCGGGGAGCTGTTTTTT | . | TRBJ2-2 | few | TRBV7-3
CASSFLSRLAGGLNTGELFF | TGTGCCAGCAGTTTTCTCTCTAGACTAGCGGGAGGACTCAACACCGGGGAGCTGTTTTTT | TRBD2 | TRBJ2-2 | few | TRBV12-3/TRBV12-4
CASSGRDSSYNEQFF | TGTGCCAGCAGCGGCCGGGACAGCTCCTACAATGAGCAGTTCTTC | TRBD1 | TRBJ2-1 | . | TRBV7-2
CASSGELAGPTDTQYF | TGTGCCAGCAGCGGGGAACTAGCGGGGCCCACAGATACGCAGTATTTT | TRBD2 | TRBJ2-3 | few | TRBV5-4
CASSQGEGGYNEQFF | TGTGCCAGCAGCCAAGGGGAGGGGGGTTACAATGAGCAGTTCTTC | . | TRBJ2-1 | . | TRBV12-3/TRBV12-4